This T cell receptor (beta chain) was recorded in a study of blood T cell repertoires in COVID-19. Turning to the study itself: The United States, Italy and Spain were the sources of the acute and convalescent COVID-19 samples. In each case, the material was cDNA or gDNA derived from T cells, B-cell-depleted T cells, or PBMCs.

The CDR3 spans 14 residues. Looked up from germline, CDR1 is MNHEY and CDR2 is SVGAGI. The V segment lost 6 bases and the J segment 8 bases; nucleotides outside the gene matches: 6. The study recruited people aged roughly 18 to 100 years across around 23 US areas. Before being deemed recovered, Cohort 3 donors had two negative PCRs, clearance, or symptom resolution. Assay used: immunoSEQ multiplex PCR; TCRdb lists only in-frame clones, some missing. The repertoire holds about 390,000 clones, with around nine tenths as singletons. The chain joins TRBV6-5 to TRBJ2-1, with TRBD2 identical over 11 bases. The sample taken for sequencing was PBMCs or T cells enriched from blood (not recorded which). This clonotype was obtained from a woman between 50 and 59 years old who had recovered from COVID-19. CDR3 bases: TGTGCCAGCAGGCTAGCGGGGGGTTGGGATGAGCAGTTCTTC. The encoded protein is CASRLAGGWDEQFF.